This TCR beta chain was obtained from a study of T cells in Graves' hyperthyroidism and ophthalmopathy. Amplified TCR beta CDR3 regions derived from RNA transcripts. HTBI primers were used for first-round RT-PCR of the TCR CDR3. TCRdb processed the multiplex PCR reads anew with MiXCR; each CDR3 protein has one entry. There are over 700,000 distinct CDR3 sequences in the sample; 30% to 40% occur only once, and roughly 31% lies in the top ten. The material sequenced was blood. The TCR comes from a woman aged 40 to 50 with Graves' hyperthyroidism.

CDR3: CASGNAENQPQHF. The CDR3 DNA sequence: TGTGCCAGCGGAAACGCCGAGAATCAGCCCCAGCATTTT. The rearrangement uses TRBV6-1 and TRBJ1-5; D call uncertain. Germline V lookup: CDR1 MNHNS, CDR2 SASEGT. Trimming pared 8 bases from V and 4 bases from J, leaving 12 bases between. The CDR3 sequence is 13 residues long.